This paragraph covers one T cell receptor beta chain sequence. The germline V gene encodes CDR1 SGHRS and CDR2 YFSETQ. V lost 0 bases to trimming and J lost 5 bases, with 11 bases between them. The CDR3 is made up of 14 amino acids. These data are taken from a study of blood T cell repertoires in COVID-19. About the study: COVID-19 samples from acute and convalescent phases originated in the United States, Italy and Spain.

Per the original methods: Estimation of nucleated cell counts relied on the amplification of reference gene primers. Produced via immunoSEQ multiplex PCR; TCRdb's table is partial and in-frame only. V and J calls plus clone size are reproduced from that table; the DNA served to infer D and trimming. The sample contains 250,000 or so clones, 80% to 85% of which appear only once. Clinical histories supplied by participants themselves formed the basis of cohort assignment. The genes are TRBV5-1 and TRBJ2-5; tentatively, D is TRBD1 (5 bases). The source is a man between 50 and 59 years old who had recovered from COVID-19. Sequencing input: PBMCs or T cells enriched from blood (not recorded which). The CDR3 DNA sequence: TGCGCCAGCAGCTTGGAGGCAGGGTCGGAGACCCAGTACTTC. As protein: CASSLEAGSETQYF.